This entry lists 10 T cell receptor beta chains sequenced from one sample in a study of vaccination and CD4 T cells after COVID-19. Indicated treatment: approximately 10-day PBMC culture with coronavirus spike peptide pools or control peptides (ViraFEST assay). Sequencing of cultured CD4+ T cell DNA used the Oncomine TCR Beta short-read assay. In TCRdb, the PCR reads were re-called with MiXCR into one record per CDR3 protein. Here the sample spans about 13,000 distinct CDR3 sequences, approximately 40% being singletons. Their target antigens are unknown. What was sequenced was CD4+ T cells from blood, cultured in vitro. The receptors shown here come from a human donor who had recovered from COVID-19.

The rearrangement joins TRBV3-1 to TRBJ1-2; possibly TRBD1 for D (5 bases). This CDR3 region has 17 residues. The V end was cut by 3 bases, the J end by 7 bases, with 24 bases between. The germline CDR1 and CDR2 sequences are LGHDT and YNNKEL (reference sequence). CDR3 nucleotide sequence: TGTGCCAGCAGCCACGCCGATACCCGCAGGGTAGGCTCTGGCTACACCTTC. This translates into CASSHADTRRVGSGYTF.

This chain connects TRBV11-2 to TRBJ1-1; D uncertain. Trimming pared 1 base from V and 11 bases from J, leaving 11 bases between. Germline values: CDR1 SGHAT, CDR2 FQNNGV. The CDR3 has 12 residues. DNA for the CDR3: TGTGCCAGCAGCTTAGGTCTAGGGTCGGCTTTCTTT. As protein: CASSLGLGSAFF.

The chain combines TRBV6-1 with TRBJ2-7; D may be TRBD1 or TRBD2 (5 bases each). The V end was cut by 8 bases, the J end by 4 bases, with 30 bases between. The CDR3 spans 18 residues. The germline V gene has CDR1 MNHNS and CDR2 SASEGT. The CDR3, as DNA: TGTGCCAGCGAGGGAACAGGTAGGGACCATAGGGGCTTTTACGAGCAGTACTTC. It translates to CASEGTGRDHRGFYEQYF.

This clonotype was detected a few times. The J gene is TRBJ1-1, the V gene TRBV10-1; 7 bases are a match to TRBD1. The CDR3 consists of 13 residues. The V segment lost 6 bases and the J segment 0 bases; nucleotides outside the gene matches: 1. Germline CDR1 reads WNHNN; CDR2 reads SYGVQD (reference sequence). The CDR3 reads CASRGQLNTEAFF. DNA of the CDR3: TGCGCCAGCAGGGGACAGCTGAACACTGAAGCTTTCTTT.

The chain recombines TRBV10-2 with TRBJ1-5, with a tentative D call TRBD1 (5 bases). Germline CDR1 WSHSY, CDR2 SAAADI. The ends were cut back, 3 bases at V and 5 bases at J, with 11 bases in the middle. CDR3 length equals 14 residues. This chain's CDR3 is CASSDRGGHQPQHF. CDR3 in DNA: TGCGCCAGCAGTGATCGGGGGGGTCATCAGCCCCAGCATTTT.

V and J are TRBV28 and TRBJ2-1; D is ambiguous. The CDR3 consists of 16 residues. V was clipped by 6 bases and J by 5 bases, with 20 bases between them. Germline values: CDR1 MDHEN, CDR2 SYDVKM. The DNA for the CDR3 is TGTGCCAGCAGGACCAATCCCTGGAGACTGGACAATGAGCAGTTCTTC. Protein sequence: CASRTNPWRLDNEQFF.

The CDR3 DNA reads TGTGCCAGCAGCCTCCGGTCGGGAGGCGGCCGTCGCGAGCAGTACTTC. It encodes CASSLRSGGGRREQYF. The chain uses TRBV3-1 and TRBJ2-7; 7 nucleotides agree with TRBD2. CDR3 length equals 16 residues. Germline V CDR1 and CDR2: LGHDT, YNNKEL (reference sequence). J gave up 6 bases and V 4 bases, and 15 bases lay outside the gene matches.

V and J are TRBV2 and TRBJ2-5; TRBD2 is a possible D gene (5 bases). CDR1 is SNHLY, CDR2 FYNNEI, per germline. This CDR3 has 16 amino acids. V was cut by 2 bases and J by 2 bases, with 15 bases left in between. The CDR3 sequence is CASSELGWESQETQYF. The DNA of the CDR3 is TGTGCCAGCAGTGAACTGGGCTGGGAGTCACAAGAGACCCAGTACTTC. The full variable domain, with the rest looked up from reference TRBV2 and TRBJ2-5, is EPEVTQTPSHQVTQMGQEVILRCVPISNHLYFYWYRQILGQKVEFLVSFYNNEISEKSEIFDDQFSVERPDGSNFTLKIRSTKLEDSAMYFCASSELGWESQETQYFGPGTRLLVL.

The chain is built from TRBV6-1 and TRBJ1-1, with a possible D match to TRBD1 (5 bases). The CDR3 is 13 amino acids. V was cut by 7 bases and J by 7 bases, with 16 bases left in between. CDR1 and CDR2 (germline): MNHNS, SASEGT. CDR3 protein: CASIIYQGGEAFF. The CDR3 DNA reads as TGTGCCAGCATCATTTATCAGGGCGGTGAAGCTTTCTTT.

This clonotype was counted between two and nine times. The V gene is TRBV6-1, the J gene TRBJ1-6, with 8 nucleotides matching TRBD1. CDR1 MNHNS and CDR2 SASEGT come from the germline V gene. The CDR3 has 15 residues. V lost 7 bases to trimming and J lost 6 bases; unmatched junction nucleotides: 8. The CDR3 protein is CASNLGTGVNSPLHF. The CDR3 bases are TGTGCCAGCAATCTAGGGACAGGAGTTAATTCACCCCTCCACTTT.